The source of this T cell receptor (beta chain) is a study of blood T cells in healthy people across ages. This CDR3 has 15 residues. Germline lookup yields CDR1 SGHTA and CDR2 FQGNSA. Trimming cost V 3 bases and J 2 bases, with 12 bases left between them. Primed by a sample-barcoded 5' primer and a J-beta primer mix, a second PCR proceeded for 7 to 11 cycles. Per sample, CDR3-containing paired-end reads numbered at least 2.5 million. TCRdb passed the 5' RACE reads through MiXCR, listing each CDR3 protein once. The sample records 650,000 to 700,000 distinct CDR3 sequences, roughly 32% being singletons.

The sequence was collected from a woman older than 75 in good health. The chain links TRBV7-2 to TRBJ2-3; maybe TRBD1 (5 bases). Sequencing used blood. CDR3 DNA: TGTGCCAGCAGCTTTAGGGCAGGGTACACAGATACGCAGTATTTT. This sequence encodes CASSFRAGYTDTQYF.